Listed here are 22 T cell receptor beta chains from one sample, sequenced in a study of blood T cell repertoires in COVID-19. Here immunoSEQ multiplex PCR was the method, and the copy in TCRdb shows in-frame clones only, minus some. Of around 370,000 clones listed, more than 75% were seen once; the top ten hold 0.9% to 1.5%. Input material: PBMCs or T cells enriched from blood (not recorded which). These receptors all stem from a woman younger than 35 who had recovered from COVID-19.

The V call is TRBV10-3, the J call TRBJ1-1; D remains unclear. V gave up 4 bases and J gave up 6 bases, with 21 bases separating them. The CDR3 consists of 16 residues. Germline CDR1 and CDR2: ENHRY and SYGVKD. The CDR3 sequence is CAISGALLVGIAEAFF. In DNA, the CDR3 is TGTGCCATCAGTGGAGCTCTGCTAGTTGGTATCGCTGAAGCTTTCTTT.

The CDR3 reads CASSYRTGLGYTF. As DNA, the CDR3 is TGTGCCAGCAGTTACCGGACAGGGCTCGGCTACACCTTC. The gene calls are TRBV6-5 and TRBJ1-2, with TRBD1 matching 8 bases. V shed 2 bases, J shed 8 bases, and the junction held 4 bases outside the gene matches. Per the germline V gene, CDR1 is MNHEY and CDR2 is SVGAGI. This CDR3 has 13 residues.

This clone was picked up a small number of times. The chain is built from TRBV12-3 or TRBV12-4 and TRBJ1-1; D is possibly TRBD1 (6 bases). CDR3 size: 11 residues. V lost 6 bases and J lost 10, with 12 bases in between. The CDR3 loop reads CASSLTGRAFF. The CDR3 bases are TGTGCCAGCAGCCTAACAGGGAGAGCTTTCTTT.

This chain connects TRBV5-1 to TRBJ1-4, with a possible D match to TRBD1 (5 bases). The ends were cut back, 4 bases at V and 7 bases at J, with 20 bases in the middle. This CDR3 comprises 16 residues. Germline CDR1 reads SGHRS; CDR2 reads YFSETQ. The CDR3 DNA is TGCGCCAGCAGCCCGCAAGACATCGGGAGGGGTGAAAAACTGTTTTTT. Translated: CASSPQDIGRGEKLFF.

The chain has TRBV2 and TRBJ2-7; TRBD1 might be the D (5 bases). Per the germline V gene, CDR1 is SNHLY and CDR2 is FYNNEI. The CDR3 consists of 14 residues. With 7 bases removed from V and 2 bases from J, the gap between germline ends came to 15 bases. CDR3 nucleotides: TGTGCCAGCACCGGCAGGGCCGATCCCTACGAGCAGTACTTC. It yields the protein CASTGRADPYEQYF.

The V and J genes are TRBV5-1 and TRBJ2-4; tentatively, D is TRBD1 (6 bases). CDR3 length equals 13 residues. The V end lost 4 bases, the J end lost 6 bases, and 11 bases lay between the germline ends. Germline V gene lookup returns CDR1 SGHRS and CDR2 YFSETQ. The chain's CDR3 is CASSAGVPNIQYF. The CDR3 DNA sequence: TGCGCCAGCAGCGCAGGGGTGCCAAACATTCAGTACTTC.

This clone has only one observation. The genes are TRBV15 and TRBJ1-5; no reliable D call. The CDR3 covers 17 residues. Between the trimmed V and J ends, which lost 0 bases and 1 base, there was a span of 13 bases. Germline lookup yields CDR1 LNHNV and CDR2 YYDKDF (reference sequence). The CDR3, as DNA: TGTGCCACCAGCAGAGATAAGACAACACTGAGCAATCAGCCCCAGCATTTT. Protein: CATSRDKTTLSNQPQHF.

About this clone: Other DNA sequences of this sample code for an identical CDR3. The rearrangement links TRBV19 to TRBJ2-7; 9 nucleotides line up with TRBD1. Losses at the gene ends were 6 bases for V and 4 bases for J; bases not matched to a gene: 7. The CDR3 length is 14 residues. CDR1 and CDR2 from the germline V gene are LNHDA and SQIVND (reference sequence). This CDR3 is CASSRTGGFYEQYF. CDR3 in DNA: TGTGCCAGTAGCCGAACAGGGGGCTTTTACGAGCAGTACTTC.

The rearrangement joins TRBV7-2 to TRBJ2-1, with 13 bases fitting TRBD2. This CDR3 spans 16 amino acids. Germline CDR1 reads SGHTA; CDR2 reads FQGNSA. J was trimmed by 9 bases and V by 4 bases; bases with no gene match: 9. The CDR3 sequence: CASSSNPGLAGIEQFF. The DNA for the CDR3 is TGTGCCAGCAGCTCTAACCCGGGACTAGCGGGGATTGAGCAGTTCTTC.

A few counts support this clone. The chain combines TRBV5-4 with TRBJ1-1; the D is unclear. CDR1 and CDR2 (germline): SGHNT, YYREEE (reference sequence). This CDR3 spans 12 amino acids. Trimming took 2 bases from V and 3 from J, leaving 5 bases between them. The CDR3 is CASSLVDTEAFF. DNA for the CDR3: TGTGCCAGCAGCTTAGTAGACACTGAAGCTTTCTTT.

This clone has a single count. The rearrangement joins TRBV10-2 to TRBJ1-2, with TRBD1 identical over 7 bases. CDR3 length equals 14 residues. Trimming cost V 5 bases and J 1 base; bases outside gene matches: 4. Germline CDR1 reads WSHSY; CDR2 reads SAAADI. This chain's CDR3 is CASSQDRSNYGYTF. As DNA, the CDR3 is TGCGCCAGCAGTCAGGACAGGAGTAACTATGGCTACACCTTC.

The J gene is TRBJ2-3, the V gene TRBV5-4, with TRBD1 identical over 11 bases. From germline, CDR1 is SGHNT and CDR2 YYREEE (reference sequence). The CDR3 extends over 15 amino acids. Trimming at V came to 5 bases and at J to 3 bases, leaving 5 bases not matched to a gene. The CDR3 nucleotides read TGTGCCAGCAGGGGCGGACAGGGGGCGACAGATACGCAGTATTTT. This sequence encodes CASRGGQGATDTQYF.

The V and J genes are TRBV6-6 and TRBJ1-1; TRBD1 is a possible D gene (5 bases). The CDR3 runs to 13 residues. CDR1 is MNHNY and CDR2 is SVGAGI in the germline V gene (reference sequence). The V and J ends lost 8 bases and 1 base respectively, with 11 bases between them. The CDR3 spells CASRRGQNTEAFF. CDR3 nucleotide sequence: TGTGCCAGCCGTAGGGGTCAGAACACTGAAGCTTTCTTT.

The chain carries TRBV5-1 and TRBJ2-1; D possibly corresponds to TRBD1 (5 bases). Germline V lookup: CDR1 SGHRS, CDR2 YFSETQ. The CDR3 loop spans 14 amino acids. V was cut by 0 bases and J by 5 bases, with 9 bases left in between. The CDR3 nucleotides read TGCGCCAGCAGCTTGGGACAGCTACACAATGAGCAGTTCTTC. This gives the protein CASSLGQLHNEQFF.

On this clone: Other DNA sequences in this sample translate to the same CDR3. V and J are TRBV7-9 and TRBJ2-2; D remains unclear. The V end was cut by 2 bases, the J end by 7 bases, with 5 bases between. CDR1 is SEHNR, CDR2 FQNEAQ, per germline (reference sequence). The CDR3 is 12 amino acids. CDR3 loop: CASSLSGGELFF. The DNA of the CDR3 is TGTGCCAGCAGCTTATCCGGCGGGGAGCTGTTTTTT.

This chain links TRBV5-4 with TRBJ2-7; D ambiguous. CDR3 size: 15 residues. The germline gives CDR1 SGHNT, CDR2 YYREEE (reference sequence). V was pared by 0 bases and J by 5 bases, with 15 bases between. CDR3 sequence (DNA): TGTGCCAGCAGCTTGGCCGGTCGCGTCGTCGACGAGCAGTACTTC. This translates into CASSLAGRVVDEQYF.

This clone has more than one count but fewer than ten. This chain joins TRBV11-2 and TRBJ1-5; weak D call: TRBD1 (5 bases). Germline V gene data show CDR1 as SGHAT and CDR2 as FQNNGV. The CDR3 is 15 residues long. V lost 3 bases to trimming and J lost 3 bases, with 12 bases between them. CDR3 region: CASSLEGATNQPQHF. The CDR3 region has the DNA TGTGCCAGCAGCTTGGAAGGGGCCACCAATCAGCCCCAGCATTTT. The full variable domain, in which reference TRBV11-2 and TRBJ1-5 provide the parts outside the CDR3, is EAGVAQSPRYKIIEKRQSVAFWCNPISGHATLYWYQQILGQGPKLLIQFQNNGVVDDSQLPKDRFSAERLKGVDSTLKIQPAKLEDSAVYLCASSLEGATNQPQHFGDGTRLSIL.

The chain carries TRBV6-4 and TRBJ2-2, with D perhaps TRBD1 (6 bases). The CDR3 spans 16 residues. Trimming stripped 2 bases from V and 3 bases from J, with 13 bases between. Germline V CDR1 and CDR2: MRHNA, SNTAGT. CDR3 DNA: TGTGCCAGCAGTGACGGGGTACAGGGCGACACCGGGGAGCTGTTTTTT. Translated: CASSDGVQGDTGELFF.

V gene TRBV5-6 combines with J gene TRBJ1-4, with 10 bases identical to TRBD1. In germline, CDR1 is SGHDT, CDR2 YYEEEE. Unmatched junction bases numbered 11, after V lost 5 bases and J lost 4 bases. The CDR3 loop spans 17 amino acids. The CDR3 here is CASRENGDRGHNEKLFF. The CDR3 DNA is TGTGCCAGCAGGGAGAATGGAGACAGGGGGCATAATGAAAAACTGTTTTTT.

The CDR3 region has the DNA TGTGCCAGCAGCTCGGACAGGGAATTCAATCAGCCCCAGCATTTT. It translates to CASSSDREFNQPQHF. The J gene is TRBJ1-5, the V gene TRBV7-2; TRBD1 aligns across 8 bases. Per germline, CDR1 SGHTA and CDR2 FQGNSA. The V and J ends lost 4 bases and 3 bases, in that order; junction bases with no gene match: 5. CDR3 length: 15 residues.

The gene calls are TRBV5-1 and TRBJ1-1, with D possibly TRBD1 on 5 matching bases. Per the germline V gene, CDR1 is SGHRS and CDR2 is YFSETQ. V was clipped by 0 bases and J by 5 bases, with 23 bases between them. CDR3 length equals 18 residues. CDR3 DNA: TGCGCCAGCAGCTTGGATCCATTGGGCATTGCGGGGGTAACTGAAGCTTTCTTT. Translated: CASSLDPLGIAGVTEAFF. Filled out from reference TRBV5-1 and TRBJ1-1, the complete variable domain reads KAGVTQTPRYLIKTRGQQVTLSCSPISGHRSVSWYQQTPGQGLQFLFEYFSETQRNKGNFPGRFSGRQFSNSRSEMNVSTLELGDSALYLCASSLDPLGIAGVTEAFFGQGTRLTVV.

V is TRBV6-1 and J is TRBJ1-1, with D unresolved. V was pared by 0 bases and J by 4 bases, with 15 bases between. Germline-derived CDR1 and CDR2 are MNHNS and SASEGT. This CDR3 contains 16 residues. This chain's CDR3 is CASSEAPTTPGTEAFF. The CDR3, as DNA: TGTGCCAGCAGTGAAGCGCCTACAACTCCGGGCACTGAAGCTTTCTTT.